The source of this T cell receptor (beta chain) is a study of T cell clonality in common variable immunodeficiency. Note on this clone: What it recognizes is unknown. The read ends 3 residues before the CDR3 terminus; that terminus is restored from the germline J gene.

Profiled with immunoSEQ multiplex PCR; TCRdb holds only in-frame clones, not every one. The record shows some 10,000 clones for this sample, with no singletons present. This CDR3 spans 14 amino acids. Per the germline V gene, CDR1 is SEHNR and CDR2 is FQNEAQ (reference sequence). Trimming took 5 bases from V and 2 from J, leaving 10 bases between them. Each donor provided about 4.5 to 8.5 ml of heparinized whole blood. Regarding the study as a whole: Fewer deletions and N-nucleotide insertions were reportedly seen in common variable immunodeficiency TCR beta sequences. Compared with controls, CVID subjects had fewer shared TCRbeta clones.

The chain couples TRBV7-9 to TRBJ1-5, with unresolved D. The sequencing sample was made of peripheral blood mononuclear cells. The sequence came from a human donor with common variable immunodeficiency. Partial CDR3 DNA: TGTGCCAGCAGCCAACAGTCGGGCAATCAGCCC. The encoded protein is CASSQQSGNQP. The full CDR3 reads CASSQQSGNQPQHF.